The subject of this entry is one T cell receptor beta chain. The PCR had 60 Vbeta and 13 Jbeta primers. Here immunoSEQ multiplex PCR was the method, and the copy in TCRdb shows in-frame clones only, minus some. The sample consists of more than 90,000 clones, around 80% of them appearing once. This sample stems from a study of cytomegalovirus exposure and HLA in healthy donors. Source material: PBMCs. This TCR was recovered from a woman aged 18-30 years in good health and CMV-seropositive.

CDR3 sequence: CASSLDAGNTQYF. Here the CDR3 DNA reads TGCGCCAGCAGCTTGGATGCGGGAAATACGCAGTATTTT. V usage is TRBV5-1 and J usage is TRBJ2-3; D might be TRBD2 (6 bases). Germline V gene lookup returns CDR1 SGHRS and CDR2 YFSETQ. Trimming removed 0 bases at V and 7 bases at J, with 9 bases between. The CDR3 contains 13 residues.